These 13 T cell receptor beta chains were sequenced from one sample in a study of CD8 T cells in Susac syndrome. A quantity of roughly 0.5 to 1 ug RNA underwent reverse transcription using random hexamers. MiXCR was run by TCRdb on the immunoSEQ multiplex PCR reads, yielding one entry per CDR3 protein. The data hold under 200,000 distinct CDR3 sequences, with 94% observed a single time. The sequencing input was CD4+ T cells from PBMCs. Every receptor here comes from a human donor with Susac syndrome.

This chain links TRBV7-3 with TRBJ2-3; 9 bases line up with TRBD1. This CDR3 spans 15 amino acids. The J segment lost 4 bases and the V segment lost 6 bases, leaving 8 bases of the junction unmatched. Germline values: CDR1 SGHTA, CDR2 FQGTGA. Here the CDR3 DNA reads TGTGCCAGCAGTCAACAGGGGGCGAGTTCAGATACGCAGTATTTT. Translation: CASSQQGASSDTQYF.

The CDR3 region is CSVDYRVNTEAFF. The CDR3 DNA reads TGCAGCGTTGATTACAGGGTTAACACTGAAGCTTTCTTT. J is TRBJ1-1 and V is TRBV29-1; tentative D call: TRBD1 (6 bases). Trimming removed 3 bases from V and 2 bases from J, with 10 bases in between. The CDR3 is 13 amino acids. CDR1 and CDR2 (germline): SQVTM, ANQGSEA.

The J gene is TRBJ1-6, the V gene TRBV7-2; the match to TRBD1 covers 10 bases. Germline lookup yields CDR1 SGHTA and CDR2 FQGNSA. CDR3 length: 15 residues. The V and J ends lost 5 bases and 7 bases, in that order; junction bases with no gene match: 5. The CDR3: CASSSRTGGNSPLHF. CDR3 DNA sequence: TGTGCCAGCAGCAGCCGGACAGGGGGAAATTCACCCCTCCACTTT.

V is TRBV20-1 and J is TRBJ2-4; perhaps TRBD2 as D (7 bases). CDR1 and CDR2 from the germline V gene are DFQATT and SNEGSKA (reference sequence). The V gene lost 3 bases and the J gene lost 9 bases, with 24 bases spanning the gap. CDR3 length equals 16 residues. The CDR3 nucleotides are TGCAGTGCTAGTTCATCGGGGGGCCCAGAAAGAGGCATTCAGTACTTC. This encodes CSASSSGGPERGIQYF.

The rearrangement uses TRBV29-1 and TRBJ2-3, with D unclear. V lost 3 bases and J lost 0, with 7 bases in between. Germline CDR1 is SQVTM and CDR2 is ANQGSEA. CDR3 length equals 13 residues. CDR3: CSVDRPSTDTQYF. The CDR3 bases are TGCAGCGTTGACAGGCCTAGCACAGATACGCAGTATTTT.

This rearrangement joins TRBV29-1 to TRBJ2-3; no definite D call. The V gene's germline CDR1 is SQVTM and CDR2 ANQGSEA. V lost 3 bases, J lost 3 bases, and 7 bases lay in between. This CDR3 has 12 amino acids. The chain's CDR3 is CSVDKGTDTQYF. The CDR3 DNA reads TGCAGCGTTGATAAGGGAACAGATACGCAGTATTTT.

V gene TRBV29-1 combines with J gene TRBJ1-6, with D perhaps TRBD1 (5 bases). Trimming took off 8 bases at V and 6 bases at J, with 14 bases between the two ends. The CDR3 is 13 amino acids. Germline V gene lookup returns CDR1 SQVTM and CDR2 ANQGSEA. This CDR3 reads CSTRDWPNSPLHF. The CDR3 DNA follows: TGCAGCACCCGGGACTGGCCTAATTCACCCCTCCACTTT.

The chain combines TRBV5-1 with TRBJ2-6; the match to TRBD1 covers 7 bases. V gave up 2 bases and J gave up 4 bases; unmatched junction bases: 9. CDR1 is SGHRS and CDR2 is YFSETQ in the germline V gene. This CDR3 spans 17 amino acids. CDR3 DNA: TGCGCCAGCAGCTTCACGTCCACAGGGGCCGGGGCCAACGTCCTGACTTTC. Residues: CASSFTSTGAGANVLTF.

V and J are TRBV9 and TRBJ2-7; 9 bases map to TRBD1. Germline-derived CDR1 and CDR2 are SGDLS and YYNGEE. With V trimmed by 0 bases and J by 4 bases, 11 bases remained unmatched. The CDR3 has 17 amino acids. CDR3 sequence: CASSVGPPGQGIYEQYF. The CDR3 DNA reads TGTGCCAGCAGCGTAGGCCCACCGGGACAGGGAATTTACGAGCAGTACTTC.

The CDR3 reads CSALPSGTDTQYF. The CDR3 DNA reads as TGCAGCGCCTTACCTTCCGGGACAGATACGCAGTATTTT. This chain uses TRBV29-1 with TRBJ2-3; D not certain. This CDR3 has 13 amino acids. Germline CDR1 SQVTM, CDR2 ANQGSEA. The V gene lost 7 bases and the J gene lost 3 bases, with 14 bases spanning the gap.

J is TRBJ2-7 and V is TRBV29-1; 10 bases agree with TRBD1. Trimming at V came to 7 bases and at J to 4 bases, leaving 7 bases not matched to a gene. Per the germline V gene, CDR1 is SQVTM and CDR2 is ANQGSEA. This CDR3 has 13 residues. CDR3 loop: CSGTGTGVYEQYF. CDR3 DNA sequence: TGCAGCGGTACCGGGACAGGGGTTTACGAGCAGTACTTC.

The chain uses TRBV7-9 and TRBJ2-2; 7 bases agree with TRBD2. There are 15 residues in the CDR3. Germline V lookup: CDR1 SEHNR, CDR2 FQNEAQ (reference sequence). The trim removed 6 bases at V and 0 bases at J, leaving 4 bases unmatched. This CDR3 is CASSGRAANTGELFF. The CDR3 region has the DNA TGTGCCAGCAGTGGGAGGGCAGCGAACACCGGGGAGCTGTTTTTT.

This clonotype was observed once. The chain has TRBV3-1 and TRBJ1-1; D gene uncertain. This CDR3 contains 13 residues. In germline, CDR1 is LGHDT, CDR2 YNNKEL (reference sequence). The V gene lost 0 bases and the J gene lost 3 bases, with 5 bases spanning the gap. Here the CDR3 reads CASSQELDTEAFF. The CDR3, as DNA: TGTGCCAGCAGCCAAGAATTAGACACTGAAGCTTTCTTT.